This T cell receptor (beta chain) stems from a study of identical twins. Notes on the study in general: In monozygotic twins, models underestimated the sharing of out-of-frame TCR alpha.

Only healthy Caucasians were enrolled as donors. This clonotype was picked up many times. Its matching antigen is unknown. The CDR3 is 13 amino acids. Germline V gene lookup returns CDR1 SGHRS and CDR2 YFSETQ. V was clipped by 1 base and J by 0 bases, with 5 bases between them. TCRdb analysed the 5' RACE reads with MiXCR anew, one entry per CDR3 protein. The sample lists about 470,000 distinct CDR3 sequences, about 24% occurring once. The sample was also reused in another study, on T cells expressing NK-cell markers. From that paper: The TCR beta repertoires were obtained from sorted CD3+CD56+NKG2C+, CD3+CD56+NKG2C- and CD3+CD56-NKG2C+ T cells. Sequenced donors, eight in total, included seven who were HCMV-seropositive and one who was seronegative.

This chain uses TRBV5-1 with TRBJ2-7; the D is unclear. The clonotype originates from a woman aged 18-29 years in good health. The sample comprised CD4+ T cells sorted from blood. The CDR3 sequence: CASSLTLSYEQYF. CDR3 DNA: TGCGCCAGCAGCTTGACGCTCTCCTACGAGCAGTACTTC.